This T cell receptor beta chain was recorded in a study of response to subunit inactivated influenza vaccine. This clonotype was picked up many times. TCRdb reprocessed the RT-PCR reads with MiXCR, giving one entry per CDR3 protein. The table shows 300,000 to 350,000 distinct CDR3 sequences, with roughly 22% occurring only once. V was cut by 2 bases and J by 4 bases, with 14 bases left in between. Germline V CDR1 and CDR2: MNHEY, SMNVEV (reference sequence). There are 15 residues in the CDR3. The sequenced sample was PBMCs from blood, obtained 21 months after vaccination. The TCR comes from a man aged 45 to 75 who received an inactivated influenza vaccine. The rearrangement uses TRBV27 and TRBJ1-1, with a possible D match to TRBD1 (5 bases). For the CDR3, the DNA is TGTGCCAGCAGTTTACGGTACGGGGGTGGCACTGAAGCTTTCTTT. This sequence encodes CASSLRYGGGTEAFF.